The source of this T cell receptor beta chain is a study of vaccination and CD4 T cells after COVID-19 (dated by TCRdb to between 2021 and 2022). About the investigation overall: The convalescent cohort comprised six males and four females, including two Hispanic individuals, seven Caucasians, two Asians and one multiracial person. At the TCR clonotype level, an earlier paper using these donors assessed memory CD4+ T cell crossreactivity between SARS-CoV-2 and common cold coronavirus spike proteins. Post-COVID blood samples from convalescent patients were collected a median of roughly 100 days after diagnosis, with a range of roughly 35 to 180 days. In control cultures, a CEFX viral epitope pool was used as positive control, an HIV-1 Nef peptide pool was used as negative control, or no peptide was added. Post-vaccine blood samples were taken a median of roughly 75 days after the second vaccine dose, with a range of 14 to 241 days. In under twelve COVID-19 convalescent patients and a few infection-naive healthy vaccine recipients, researchers compared the spike-specific CD4+ TCR repertoire from before mRNA vaccination with the repertoire from after. Participants received two doses of either the Pfizer-BioNTech BNT162b2 vaccine (n=8) or the Moderna mRNA-1273 vaccine (n=2). Culture stimuli were overlapping spike peptide pools from SARS-CoV-2 and from the common cold coronaviruses HCoV-NL63, HCoV-OC43 and HCoV-229E. General conclusions and limits of the study: Of the vaccine-specific clones in convalescent patients, 304 of 307, or nearly all, reacted only to SARS-CoV-2 spike and did not cross-react with common cold coronaviruses. An increase in the median number of SARS-CoV-2-reactive clonotypes from around 20 after infection to approximately 41 after vaccination was observed, but the change was not found to be significant. The study included relatively few convalescent patients and did not analyze early timepoints after natural infection. In convalescent patients, a median roughly 83% of post-vaccine SARS-CoV-2-reactive clones were detected only after vaccination, and vaccine-specific priming was suggested by this finding.

Read against the paper, the sample's treatment or condition label means: approximately nine-day PBMC culture with coronavirus spike peptide pools or control peptides (ViraFEST assay). CD4+ T cells from unexposed donors were collected before the COVID-19 pandemic (2011-2018). To expand antigen-specific T cells with peptide pools and then pick out the expanded clonotypes through TCR sequencing, the study relied on the ViraFEST assay. Each well held 1.5 million to 2.5 million PBMCs cultured with roughly 10 ug/ml peptide pools in IMDM containing 5% human AB serum and 7.5 to 10 IU/ml IL-2. Half of the culture medium was replaced with fresh IL-2-containing medium on days 3 and 7. Once the cells had been in culture for less than 12 days, the EasySep CD4+ T cell isolation kit was used to isolate CD4+ T cells by negative selection. Unexposed donor CD4+ T cells were tested for reactivity to SARS-CoV-2 S and N and four common cold coronavirus spike pools, as cell number allowed. PBMCs were separated from whole blood using Ficoll-Paque Plus gradient centrifugation and then either used fresh or cryopreserved at -140C. Triplicate wells were generally used for each culture condition. The leukapheresis product for the unexposed donors was obtained through commercial purchase.

V is shortened by 3 bases, J by 1 base, and the region joining them spans 9 bases. For CDR1 and CDR2, the germline V gene lists SGHTA and FQGNSA. Spanning cysteine to phenylalanine, the CDR3 consists of 14 amino acids. Here the CDR3 DNA is all that survives: 42 bases in frame from base 1. A few counts support this clonotype. Its antigen specificity is not known. Base qualities were left out, and no much larger clone turns up one base away. Library preparation was by PCR. DNA from cultured CD4+ T cells was subjected to TCR sequencing with the Oncomine TCR Beta short-read assay at the Johns Hopkins FTIC core. Genomic DNA was extracted from the cultured CD4+ T cells with the QIAamp micro DNA kit. The Oncomine TCR Beta libraries from cultured CD4+ T cells were pooled using unique dual indexes and then sequenced on an Illumina iSeq 100. On the authors' methods: Non-productive sequences were filtered out, and CDR3s that did not start with C, did not end with F or W, or were shorter than 7 amino acids were discarded. The MANAFEST web application identified antigen-specific clonotypes by comparing peptide-stimulated wells against reference wells and other culture wells. Positive clones required FDR below 0.05, an odds ratio above 5, and productive frequency above 0.1% in at least two of three replicate wells. A clonotype counted as cross-reactive if it showed significant expansion both in the SARS-CoV-2 spike wells and in at least one common cold coronavirus spike condition. CDR3 homology was assessed with Levenshtein distances (stringdist) and unrooted phylogenetic trees (ape) in R version 3.6.1. TCRdb reanalyzed the raw reads on its own, using fastp at Q25 for trimming and MiXCR for clone calling, and kept in-frame beta chains. One record per CDR3 amino acid sequence lists the most common genes and DNA. It is TCRdb's table, rather than the study itself, that gives the V and J calls and clone size. The sample table shows several thousand distinct CDR3 sequences, and just under 40% are seen once. The top ten clonotypes cover roughly 22% of the sample.

This clonotype was sampled from a human donor in good health. Sequencing was done on a sample of CD4+ T cells from blood, cultured in vitro. This chain joins TRBV7-2 to TRBJ1-1; the D gene remains uncertain. The CDR3 corresponds to CASSFAPGNTEAFF. The nucleotide sequence reads TGTGCCAGCAGCTTTGCCCCCGGGAACACTGAAGCTTTCTTT.